This TCR beta chain was sequenced in a study of T cell repertoires in cytomegalovirus infection. Looking at the study overall: Both CMV infection and a matching HLA type were indicated by public TCR beta signatures.

Germline V gene lookup returns CDR1 MNHNS and CDR2 SASEGT. The CDR3 extends over 15 amino acids. V gave up 2 bases and J gave up 7 bases, with 15 bases separating them. Findings and caveats of the study: Using cumulative public TCR beta family frequency, the authors identified those who carried CMV together with the relevant HLA. In two of eight donors, the top clonotype was HLA-C-restricted CMV-specific.

Each CDR3 protein gets one entry after TCRdb re-called the reads with MiXCR. Of some 270,000 distinct CDR3 sequences listed, about a sixth are singletons. This clonotype was detected many times. Its matching antigen is unknown. Sequencing was performed on CD8+ T cells from PBMCs. The chain recombines TRBV6-1 with TRBJ1-5; possibly TRBD1 for D (6 bases). The sequence was collected from a human donor in good health (CMV status not recorded). Some clones in this sample may be carry-over from other donors' samples. The DNA of the CDR3 is TGTGCCAGCAGTGAACTCAGGGGTGAAGGGCAGCCCCAGCATTTT. Translating it yields CASSELRGEGQPQHF.